This T cell receptor (beta chain) comes out of a study of cytotoxic CD8 clonotypes in ibrutinib-treated CLL (TCRdb year 2021). The study in broad terms: The cohort had 11 relapsed/refractory and more than 14 treatment-naive patients; under 18 were IGHV unmutated. Responses were partial in roughly 24 patients and complete in 2; after median approximately 69 months follow-up, about 14 stayed in remission and some twelve progressed. The response samples were drawn at a median of 12 months into treatment, with a range of roughly 6 to 40 months. Samples averaged roughly 260,000 productive templates and 80,000 to 100,000 productive rearrangements. Longitudinal samples were obtainable from about 30% of the roughly 86 participants in the trial. Cryopreserved peripheral blood mononuclear cells were obtained before treatment, at response, and at either sustained remission or disease progression. All remission and progressive disease samples were collected while patients were still receiving ibrutinib.

The time point label, read with the paper, signifies: 12 months on ibrutinib. Around 2 micrograms of genomic DNA were extracted from cryopreserved PBMCs for TCR beta library preparation. Longitudinal blood samples from CLL patients on ibrutinib monotherapy were analyzed using high-throughput TCR beta sequencing. The patients took part in an open-label, single-center phase 2 trial of ibrutinib monotherapy. What the authors observed across the whole study: At baseline, clonality was higher than in age-matched healthy donors and showed a strong correlation with circulating CD8+ T-cell counts. Lymph node repertoires were not examined, and the timing of sampling was not matched between patients in sustained remission and those whose disease progressed. Public clonotypes were found to be uncommon and were observed to contract or remain stable during treatment; the increase in clonality was shown to reflect expansion of private clonotypes at ibrutinib response. An increase in clonality was observed at ibrutinib response, with clonality remaining stable during sustained remission and falling back toward baseline at progression.

Each clonotype received, on average, about 9.7x coverage in deep resolution sequencing performed on a MiSeq, where the target depth lay between 1 in 1 million and 1 in 200,000 T cells. TCR beta libraries were generated with the immunoSEQ hsTCRB Kit. The authors processed their data as follows. The data were analyzed with ImmunoSEQ Analyzer and ImmunoSEQ Data Assistant, and V, D and J gene assignments followed IMGT definitions. Clonality, which ranges from 0 to 1, was calculated by subtracting the normalized Shannon entropy of productive rearrangement frequencies from one. Only overrepresented clonotypes making up at least 0.05% of each patient's repertoire were included in the public clonotype analysis. Some twelve repertoires from age-matched healthy donors, obtained from immuneACCESS, served as clonality controls. This immuneACCESS table, as held by TCRdb, lists in-frame sequences with V and J called but not all clones. Of the missing ones, under half trace to an unresolved V gene in checked studies; the others have no known cause. V, J and clone size derive from that table, while D and trimming were established from the DNA sequence. The sample yields 150,000 or so clones; roughly 80% were counted once. The biggest ten clones account for roughly 2% of the sample.

As regards this clone: The antigen it binds to is not known. Per-base qualities were not stored, and no clone one base away is much larger.

V is pared back by 4 bases and J by 3 bases, with 16 bases lying between the germline termini. As encoded in the germline V gene (reference sequence), CDR1 is LNHDA while CDR2 is SQIVND. Including cysteine and phenylalanine, the CDR3 has 16 amino acids. The entry retains the CDR3 DNA only, 48 bases that are in frame from base 1. This receptor was identified in a human donor with chronic lymphocytic leukemia. The chain was built from TRBV19 and TRBJ2-1, and possibly TRBD2, on 7 matching bases. The sample in question was PBMCs, obtained after 12 months of ibrutinib treatment. The CDR3 is CASSKKGGGLYNEQFF. The DNA sequence is TGTGCCAGTAGTAAAAAGGGAGGGGGGCTCTACAATGAGCAGTTCTTC. Joined to the reference TRBV19 and TRBJ2-1 proteins, this CDR3 gives the full variable domain: DGGITQSPKYLFRKEGQNVTLSCEQNLNHDAMYWYRQDPGQGLRLIYYSQIVNDFQKGDIAEGYSVSREKKESFPLTVTSAQKNPTAFYLCASSKKGGGLYNEQFFGPGTRLTVL.